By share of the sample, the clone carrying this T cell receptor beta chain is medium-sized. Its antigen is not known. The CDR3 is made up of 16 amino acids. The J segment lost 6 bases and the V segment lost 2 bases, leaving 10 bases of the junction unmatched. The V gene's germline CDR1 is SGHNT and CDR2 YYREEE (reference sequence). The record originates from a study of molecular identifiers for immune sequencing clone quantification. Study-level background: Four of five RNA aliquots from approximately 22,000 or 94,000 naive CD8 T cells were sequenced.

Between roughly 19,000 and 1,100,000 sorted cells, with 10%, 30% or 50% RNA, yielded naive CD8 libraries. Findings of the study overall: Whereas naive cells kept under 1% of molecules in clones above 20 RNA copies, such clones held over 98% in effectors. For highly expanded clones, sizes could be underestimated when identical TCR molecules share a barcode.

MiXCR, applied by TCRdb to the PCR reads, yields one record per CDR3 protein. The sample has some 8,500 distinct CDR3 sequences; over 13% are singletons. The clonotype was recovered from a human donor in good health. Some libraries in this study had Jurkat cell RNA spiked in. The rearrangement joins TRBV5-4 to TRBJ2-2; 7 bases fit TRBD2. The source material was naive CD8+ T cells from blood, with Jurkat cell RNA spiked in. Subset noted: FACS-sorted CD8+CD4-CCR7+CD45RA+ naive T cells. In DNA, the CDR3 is TGTGCCAGCAGCTTCTCGGGGGGAGTCTTCCCCGGGGAGCTGTTTTTT. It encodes CASSFSGGVFPGELFF.